This T cell receptor beta chain was captured in a study of blood T cell repertoires in COVID-19. TCRdb's table, derived via immunoSEQ multiplex PCR, lists solely in-frame clones and lacks some. The table lists about 260,000 clones, 75% to 90% of them singletons. Trimming pared 8 bases from V and 4 bases from J, leaving 12 bases between. This CDR3 contains 13 residues. Germline loops: CDR1 MNHEY, CDR2 SVGAGI. This clonotype was obtained from a man aged 55 to 70 who had recovered from COVID-19. The chain is built from TRBV6-5 and TRBJ1-3; no clear D. The specimen was peripheral blood. CDR3 sequence reads: CASGRGGGNTIYF. The CDR3 DNA sequence: TGTGCCAGCGGTCGGGGTGGAGGAAACACCATATATTTT.